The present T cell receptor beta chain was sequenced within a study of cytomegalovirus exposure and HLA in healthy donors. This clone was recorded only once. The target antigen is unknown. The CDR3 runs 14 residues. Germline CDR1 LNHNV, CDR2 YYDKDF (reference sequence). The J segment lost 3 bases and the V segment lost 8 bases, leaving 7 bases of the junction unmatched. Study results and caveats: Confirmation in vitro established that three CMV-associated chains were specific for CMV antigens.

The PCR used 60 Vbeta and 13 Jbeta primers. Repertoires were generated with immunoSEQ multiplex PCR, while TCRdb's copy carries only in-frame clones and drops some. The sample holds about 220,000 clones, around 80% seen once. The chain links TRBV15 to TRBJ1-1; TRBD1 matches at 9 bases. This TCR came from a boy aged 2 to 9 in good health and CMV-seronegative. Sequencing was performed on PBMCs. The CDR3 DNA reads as TGTGCCACCGCGGACAGGGGCCCTCACACTGAAGCTTTCTTT. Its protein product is CATADRGPHTEAFF.